The clone carrying this T cell receptor beta chain is labeled medium-sized. Its antigen is not identified. Trimming stripped 8 bases from V and 2 bases from J, with 21 bases between. Per germline, CDR1 SGHVS and CDR2 FNYEAQ. The CDR3 has 16 residues. The sample belongs to a study of spatial heterogeneity in lung cancer. Points from the study as a whole: Tumor mutation count correlated with how many alpha and beta TCRs expanded intratumorally.

As to time point: sample taken at primary tumor resection. TCRdb used MiXCR to reprocess the 5' RACE reads, holding one entry per CDR3 protein. The sample comprises nearly 5,000 distinct CDR3 sequences, around 13% of which are singletons, and about 9.5% rests with the top ten. The input for sequencing was lung tumor tissue, taken at surgery. The origin of this receptor is a female donor with early-stage non-small cell lung cancer. The chain has TRBV7-6 and TRBJ2-5; a weak D match, TRBD2 (7 bases). The chain's CDR3 is CASAGVEGGEQETQYF. DNA for the CDR3: TGTGCCAGCGCTGGGGTCGAGGGGGGGGAGCAAGAGACCCAGTACTTC. The full variable domain, completed using reference TRBV7-6 and TRBJ2-5, is GAGVSQSPRYKVTKRGQDVALRCDPISGHVSLYWYRQALGQGPEFLTYFNYEAQQDKSGLPNDRFSAERPEGSISTLTIQRTEQRDSAMYRCASAGVEGGEQETQYFGPGTRLLVL.